The 8 T cell receptor beta chains below come from one sample, sequenced in a study of graft-versus-host responses after intestinal transplantation. The method was immunoSEQ multiplex PCR; TCRdb's version includes in-frame clones alone and lacks a portion of them. Seen here are about 88,000 clones, around 90% observed once, and the top ten hold approximately 0.32%. Their cognate antigens are unknown. Sequenced here: unstimulated CD4+ T cells sorted from spleen or lymph node cells, sampled before transplant. The receptors here all came from a human donor who was the organ donor for an intestinal transplant.

Turning to this clone: Different DNA sequences within this sample yield the same CDR3. The chain uses TRBV5-1 and TRBJ2-5; D gene unclear. This CDR3 region has 12 residues. V was trimmed by 1 base and J by 5 bases, leaving 6 bases between them. CDR1 is SGHRS and CDR2 is YFSETQ in the germline V gene. DNA of the CDR3: TGCGCCAGCAGCTTGTCTAGGGAGACCCAGTACTTC. The encoded protein is CASSLSRETQYF.

This clone was detected only once. The J gene is TRBJ1-2, the V gene TRBV18, with TRBD1 matching 7 bases. This CDR3 contains 14 residues. Germline CDR1 is KGHSH and CDR2 is LQKENI. V was pared by 3 bases and J by 4 bases, with 5 bases of the junction left unmatched. CDR3 sequence reads: CASSPGQEGYGYTF. Written as DNA, the CDR3 is TGTGCCAGCTCACCCGGACAGGAGGGCTATGGCTACACCTTC.

The V and J genes are TRBV2 and TRBJ1-4; 9 bases agree with TRBD1. V trimming: 2 bases; J trimming: 7 bases; junction bases outside the gene matches: 8. The germline V gene encodes CDR1 SNHLY and CDR2 FYNNEI. The CDR3 sequence is 16 residues long. CDR3 amino acids: CASSELGWDRAEKLFF. The CDR3 nucleotides read TGTGCCAGCAGTGAATTGGGCTGGGACAGGGCTGAAAAACTGTTTTTT.

The CDR3 coding sequence is TGCAGTGCTCAGGGATACACTGAAGCTTTCTTT. The encoded protein is CSAQGYTEAFF. The chain combines TRBV20-1 with TRBJ1-1; tentative D call: TRBD1 (5 bases). Germline V gene lookup returns CDR1 DFQATT and CDR2 SNEGSKA (reference sequence). There are 11 residues in the CDR3. Trimming left V 5 bases short and J 3 bases short, with 7 bases between.

This chain uses TRBV19 with TRBJ2-3; tentatively, D is TRBD1 (7 bases). V lost 4 bases, J lost 3 bases, and 14 bases lay in between. Germline V CDR1 and CDR2: LNHDA, SQIVND (reference sequence). There are 15 residues in the CDR3. The CDR3, as DNA: TGTGCCAGTAGTAACCGACAGGGAGGTACAGATACGCAGTATTTT. Translated: CASSNRQGGTDTQYF.

This chain connects TRBV10-2 to TRBJ2-7; 11 bases are a match to TRBD2. Germline V gene sequence: CDR1 WSHSY, CDR2 SAAADI. This CDR3 is 14 amino acids long. J was trimmed by 5 bases and V by 7 bases; bases with no gene match: 7. The CDR3 spells CASTRLAGTHEQYF. The CDR3 DNA follows: TGCGCCAGCACCCGACTAGCGGGAACCCACGAGCAGTACTTC.

The sample holds one count of this clone. The chain joins TRBV7-9 to TRBJ2-1; D is possibly TRBD1 (5 bases). CDR3 length equals 13 residues. V gave up 3 bases and J gave up 4 bases, with 7 bases separating them. CDR1 SEHNR and CDR2 FQNEAQ come from the germline V gene (reference sequence). In nucleotides, the CDR3 is TGTGCCAGCAGCTTTGGGGCATACAATGAGCAGTTCTTC. The encoded protein is CASSFGAYNEQFF.

The rearrangement uses TRBV27 and TRBJ2-2; D possibly corresponds to TRBD2 (6 bases). The CDR3 sequence is 15 residues long. The germline V gene encodes CDR1 MNHEY and CDR2 SMNVEV (reference sequence). V was cut by 5 bases and J by 2 bases, with 12 bases left in between. The CDR3, as DNA: TGTGCCAGCAGTACCCGACTAGATAACACCGGGGAGCTGTTTTTT. It translates to CASSTRLDNTGELFF.